The clone carrying this T cell receptor beta chain was found once. Antigen unknown. The data belong to a study of T cell responses to AZD1222 COVID-19 vaccine. CDR1 SGDLS and CDR2 YYNGEE come from the germline V gene. The junction had 4 bases not matched to a gene; V was cut back by 3 bases and J by 4 bases. This CDR3 is built from 14 residues. The data were produced by immunoSEQ multiplex PCR, yet TCRdb's version contains in-frame clones alone and is incomplete. The sample consists of about 160,000 clones, around nine tenths of them appearing once. Notes on the study in general: It was only after the peak T cell response that any repertoires were sampled. Spike was spanned by vaccine-associated CD4 TCRs, with dominance at 160-218 and 743-854.

Sequencing used peripheral blood, obtained 28 days after the second AZD1222 dose. The clonotype originates from an adult who received the AZD1222 COVID-19 vaccine. The rearrangement uses TRBV9 and TRBJ1-2, with TRBD1 matching over 9 bases. CDR3 loop: CASSARTGAYGYTF. The CDR3 DNA sequence: TGTGCCAGCAGCGCAAGGACAGGGGCCTATGGCTACACCTTC.